This is a list of T cell receptor beta chains from one sample in a study of blood T cell repertoires in COVID-19. Libraries were prepared by immunoSEQ multiplex PCR; TCRdb keeps only in-frame clonotypes and omits some of them. Counted here are about 50,000 clones, around 92% occurring once; the ten biggest clones make up 20%. The sequenced material came from peripheral blood. The receptors derive from a human donor in a cohort sampled during active COVID-19. CDR3s include the opening cysteine and the closing phenylalanine or tryptophan. A D gene is named only where the DNA matches it firmly. Rows may omit the clone size; those that give it use once, few, many or a size class.

clone_size: NA
j_call: TRBJ2-6
d_call: NA
v_call: TRBV10-3
cdr3_aa: CAISDREPGANVLTF
cdr3_nt: TGTGCCATCAGTGATAGGGAGCCTGGGGCCAACGTCCTGACTTTC

clone_size: NA
j_call: TRBJ1-1
d_call: TRBD1
v_call: TRBV6-5
cdr3_aa: CASSSAPGGAFF
cdr3_nt: TGTGCCAGCAGTTCAGCCCCAGGGGGAGCTTTCTTT

clone_size: NA
j_call: TRBJ2-7
d_call: NA
v_call: TRBV6-5
cdr3_aa: CASSRDGTNLYEQYF
cdr3_nt: TGTGCCAGCAGCCGGGACGGGACAAACTTATACGAGCAGTACTTC

clone_size: NA
j_call: TRBJ1-3
d_call: NA
v_call: TRBV30
cdr3_aa: CAWSGIVFGNTIYF
cdr3_nt: TGTGCCTGGAGTGGAATAGTTTTTGGAAACACCATATATTTT

clone_size: NA
j_call: TRBJ1-6
d_call: NA
v_call: TRBV11-2
cdr3_aa: CASSLFGDFNSPLHF
cdr3_nt: TGTGCCAGCAGCTTATTCGGGGACTTTAATTCACCCCTCCACTTT

clone_size: NA
j_call: TRBJ1-2
d_call: NA
v_call: TRBV4-1
cdr3_aa: CASSQGASLRNYGYTF
cdr3_nt: TGCGCCAGCAGCCAGGGGGCCAGCTTAAGAAACTATGGCTACACCTTC

clone_size: NA
j_call: TRBJ1-5
d_call: TRBD1
v_call: TRBV5-1
cdr3_aa: CASPSGTGADNSNQPQHF
cdr3_nt: TGCGCCAGCCCTTCCGGGACAGGGGCCGATAATAGCAATCAGCCCCAGCATTTT

clone_size: NA
j_call: TRBJ2-3
d_call: TRBD2
v_call: TRBV4-3
cdr3_aa: CASSQDLGLATQYF
cdr3_nt: TGCGCCAGCAGCCAAGATCTTGGACTAGCGACGCAGTATTTT

clone_size: once
j_call: TRBJ1-2
d_call: TRBD1
v_call: TRBV7-3
cdr3_aa: CASSPGQGEGYTF
cdr3_nt: TGTGCCAGCAGCCCGGGACAGGGCGAAGGCTACACCTTC

clone_size: NA
j_call: TRBJ2-7
d_call: NA
v_call: TRBV7-7
cdr3_aa: CASSLGFEGSYEQYF
cdr3_nt: TGTGCCAGCAGCTTAGGTTTCGAGGGCTCCTACGAGCAGTACTTC

clone_size: NA
j_call: TRBJ2-3
d_call: TRBD1
v_call: TRBV5-6
cdr3_aa: CASSLGQGAGDTQYF
cdr3_nt: TGTGCCAGCAGCTTGGGCCAGGGGGCTGGAGATACGCAGTATTTT

clone_size: few
j_call: TRBJ2-2
d_call: NA
v_call: TRBV6-2/TRBV6-3
cdr3_aa: CASSQGTTTGELFF
cdr3_nt: TGTGCCAGCAGTCAGGGGACTACTACCGGGGAGCTGTTTTTT

clone_size: NA
j_call: TRBJ1-4
d_call: NA
v_call: TRBV4-1
cdr3_aa: CASSQGRGVSTNEKLFF
cdr3_nt: TGCGCCAGCAGCCAAGGTCGGGGGGTTTCAACTAATGAAAAACTGTTTTTT

clone_size: NA
j_call: TRBJ1-2
d_call: NA
v_call: TRBV6-6
cdr3_aa: CASRLPTGNYGYTF
cdr3_nt: TGTGCCAGCAGACTCCCGACGGGAAACTATGGCTACACCTTC

clone_size: NA
j_call: TRBJ1-5
d_call: NA
v_call: TRBV27
cdr3_aa: CASSLGGGLNQPQHF
cdr3_nt: TGTGCCAGCAGTTTGGGGGGGGGTCTCAATCAGCCCCAGCATTTT

clone_size: once
j_call: TRBJ2-1
d_call: TRBD2
v_call: TRBV5-1
cdr3_aa: CASSPQSRGYNEQFF
cdr3_nt: TGCGCCAGCAGCCCGCAGTCGCGGGGGTACAATGAGCAGTTCTTC

clone_size: NA
j_call: TRBJ1-1
d_call: NA
v_call: TRBV6-5
cdr3_aa: CARHRAHTEAFF
cdr3_nt: TGTGCCAGGCACAGGGCGCACACTGAAGCTTTCTTT

clone_size: NA
j_call: TRBJ1-2
d_call: TRBD1
v_call: TRBV5-8
cdr3_aa: CASIRAPGQRGGYTF
cdr3_nt: TGTGCCAGCATTCGAGCGCCGGGACAGAGGGGTGGCTACACCTTC

clone_size: NA
j_call: TRBJ2-3
d_call: NA
v_call: TRBV18
cdr3_aa: CASSPQGQYTDTQYF
cdr3_nt: TGTGCCAGCTCACCACAAGGACAGTACACAGATACGCAGTATTTT

clone_size: NA
j_call: TRBJ1-4
d_call: NA
v_call: TRBV4-1
cdr3_aa: CASSQGTGPNEKLFF
cdr3_nt: TGCGCCAGCAGCCAAGGTACAGGGCCCAATGAAAAACTGTTTTTT

clone_size: NA
j_call: TRBJ1-4
d_call: TRBD1
v_call: TRBV7-2
cdr3_aa: CASSAQGAWNEKLFF
cdr3_nt: TGTGCCAGCAGCGCCCAGGGGGCGTGGAATGAAAAACTGTTTTTT

clone_size: NA
j_call: TRBJ1-2
d_call: TRBD1
v_call: TRBV5-4
cdr3_aa: CASSSTGGKYGYTF
cdr3_nt: TGTGCCAGCAGCTCGACAGGGGGAAAATATGGCTACACCTTC

clone_size: NA
j_call: TRBJ1-4
d_call: TRBD1
v_call: TRBV5-1
cdr3_aa: CASSIRQGGPTNEKLFF
cdr3_nt: TGCGCCAGCAGCATACGACAGGGGGGGCCAACTAATGAAAAACTGTTTTTT

clone_size: NA
j_call: TRBJ2-7
d_call: NA
v_call: TRBV5-5
cdr3_aa: CASSRGPDSPEQYF
cdr3_nt: TGTGCCAGCAGCCGCGGACCGGACAGCCCCGAGCAGTACTTC

clone_size: few
j_call: TRBJ2-7
d_call: TRBD1
v_call: TRBV6-6
cdr3_aa: CASSYSTGVSSYEQYF
cdr3_nt: TGTGCCAGCAGTTACTCGACAGGGGTGAGCTCCTACGAGCAGTACTTC

clone_size: NA
j_call: TRBJ2-1
d_call: TRBD2
v_call: TRBV27
cdr3_aa: CASSVGLAIYEQFF
cdr3_nt: TGTGCCAGCAGTGTGGGACTAGCCATTTATGAGCAGTTCTTC

clone_size: NA
j_call: TRBJ2-4
d_call: TRBD1
v_call: TRBV5-4
cdr3_aa: CASSFRPQGADGIQYF
cdr3_nt: TGTGCCAGCAGCTTCAGACCACAGGGGGCTGATGGCATTCAGTACTTC

clone_size: NA
j_call: TRBJ2-2
d_call: TRBD1
v_call: TRBV3-1/TRBV3-2
cdr3_aa: CASSPFPGGPYTGELFF
cdr3_nt: TGTGCCAGCAGCCCGTTCCCAGGGGGCCCGTACACCGGGGAGCTGTTTTTT

clone_size: NA
j_call: TRBJ2-7
d_call: TRBD2
v_call: TRBV6-1
cdr3_aa: CASSVSGTSGTYEQYF
cdr3_nt: TGTGCCAGCAGTGTTTCCGGGACTAGCGGAACCTACGAGCAGTACTTC

clone_size: NA
j_call: TRBJ2-6
d_call: NA
v_call: TRBV9
cdr3_aa: CASSARHFTGANVLTF
cdr3_nt: TGTGCCAGCAGCGCACGACACTTCACCGGGGCCAACGTCCTGACTTTC

clone_size: NA
j_call: TRBJ2-7
d_call: NA
v_call: TRBV6-2/TRBV6-3
cdr3_aa: CASSSAREQYF
cdr3_nt: TGTGCCAGCAGTTCCGCCAGGGAGCAGTACTTC

clone_size: NA
j_call: TRBJ2-5
d_call: NA
v_call: TRBV25-1
cdr3_aa: CASSEYAVRQETQYF
cdr3_nt: TGTGCCAGCAGTGAATACGCAGTACGCCAAGAGACCCAGTACTTC

clone_size: once
j_call: TRBJ2-4
d_call: NA
v_call: TRBV19
cdr3_aa: CASSVTGLGKNIQYF
cdr3_nt: TGTGCCAGTAGTGTAACAGGGTTGGGCAAAAACATTCAGTACTTC

clone_size: NA
j_call: TRBJ1-2
d_call: TRBD1
v_call: TRBV19
cdr3_aa: CASSIQGERYGYTF
cdr3_nt: TGTGCCAGTAGTATACAGGGGGAGAGGTATGGCTACACCTTC

clone_size: NA
j_call: TRBJ2-3
d_call: NA
v_call: TRBV5-4
cdr3_aa: CASSLVQSTDTQYF
cdr3_nt: TGTGCCAGCAGCTTGGTTCAGAGCACAGATACGCAGTATTTT

clone_size: NA
j_call: TRBJ2-7
d_call: TRBD2
v_call: TRBV7-2
cdr3_aa: CASSSYLRLAGGSYEQYF
cdr3_nt: TGTGCCAGCAGTTCCTACCTTCGGCTAGCGGGGGGCTCCTACGAGCAGTACTTC

clone_size: NA
j_call: TRBJ1-2
d_call: NA
v_call: TRBV5-1
cdr3_aa: CASKSGARMNGNYGYTF
cdr3_nt: TGCGCCAGCAAGAGCGGGGCCCGGATGAATGGTAACTATGGCTACACCTTC

clone_size: once
j_call: TRBJ1-6
d_call: NA
v_call: TRBV4-2
cdr3_aa: CASSQGAGYNSPLHF
cdr3_nt: TGTGCCAGCAGCCAAGGGGCTGGCTATAATTCACCCCTCCACTTT

clone_size: once
j_call: TRBJ2-1
d_call: TRBD2
v_call: TRBV9
cdr3_aa: CASSVAGTRSYNEQFF
cdr3_nt: TGTGCCAGCAGCGTAGCCGGGACTAGGTCCTACAATGAGCAGTTCTTC

clone_size: NA
j_call: TRBJ2-2
d_call: NA
v_call: TRBV6-2/TRBV6-3
cdr3_aa: CASSFMATIAGELFF
cdr3_nt: TGTGCCAGCAGTTTTATGGCGACTATAGCCGGGGAGCTGTTTTTT

clone_size: NA
j_call: TRBJ2-1
d_call: TRBD2
v_call: TRBV9
cdr3_aa: CASNSGGAGEQFF
cdr3_nt: TGTGCCAGCAACAGCGGGGGGGCTGGTGAGCAGTTCTTC

clone_size: few
j_call: TRBJ2-1
d_call: TRBD2
v_call: TRBV11-2
cdr3_aa: CASSLVERLAGRNEQFF
cdr3_nt: TGTGCCAGCAGCTTAGTCGAACGACTAGCGGGACGCAATGAGCAGTTCTTC

clone_size: NA
j_call: TRBJ1-5
d_call: NA
v_call: TRBV3-1/TRBV3-2
cdr3_aa: CASSQGTAHSNQPQHF
cdr3_nt: TGTGCCAGCAGCCAAGGGACAGCCCATAGCAATCAGCCCCAGCATTTT

clone_size: once
j_call: TRBJ1-4
d_call: TRBD1
v_call: TRBV6-5
cdr3_aa: CASSYGDRDTEKLFF
cdr3_nt: TGTGCCAGCAGTTACGGGGACAGGGACACTGAAAAACTGTTTTTT

clone_size: once
j_call: TRBJ1-2
d_call: NA
v_call: TRBV7-9
cdr3_aa: CASSLDTNYGYTF
cdr3_nt: TGTGCCAGCAGTTTGGACACTAACTATGGCTACACCTTC

clone_size: NA
j_call: TRBJ2-7
d_call: TRBD1
v_call: TRBV15
cdr3_aa: CAASSDRGKYEQYF
cdr3_nt: TGTGCGGCATCGTCGGACAGGGGTAAATACGAGCAGTACTTC

clone_size: NA
j_call: TRBJ1-2
d_call: TRBD1
v_call: TRBV9
cdr3_aa: CASREGAQGAYGYTF
cdr3_nt: TGTGCCAGCAGAGAGGGGGCGCAGGGAGCCTATGGCTACACCTTC

clone_size: NA
j_call: TRBJ1-1
d_call: NA
v_call: TRBV6-6
cdr3_aa: CASCGGAGTEAFF
cdr3_nt: TGTGCCAGCTGCGGGGGCGCGGGCACTGAAGCTTTCTTT

clone_size: NA
j_call: TRBJ2-1
d_call: TRBD2
v_call: TRBV3-1/TRBV3-2
cdr3_aa: CASSQLALLAGGLHEQFF
cdr3_nt: TGTGCCAGCAGCCAGTTGGCCCTACTAGCGGGGGGGCTACATGAGCAGTTCTTC

clone_size: NA
j_call: TRBJ2-4
d_call: TRBD2
v_call: TRBV7-8
cdr3_aa: CASSLAPGGNIQYF
cdr3_nt: TGTGCCAGCAGCTTAGCCCCGGGGGGGAACATTCAGTACTTC